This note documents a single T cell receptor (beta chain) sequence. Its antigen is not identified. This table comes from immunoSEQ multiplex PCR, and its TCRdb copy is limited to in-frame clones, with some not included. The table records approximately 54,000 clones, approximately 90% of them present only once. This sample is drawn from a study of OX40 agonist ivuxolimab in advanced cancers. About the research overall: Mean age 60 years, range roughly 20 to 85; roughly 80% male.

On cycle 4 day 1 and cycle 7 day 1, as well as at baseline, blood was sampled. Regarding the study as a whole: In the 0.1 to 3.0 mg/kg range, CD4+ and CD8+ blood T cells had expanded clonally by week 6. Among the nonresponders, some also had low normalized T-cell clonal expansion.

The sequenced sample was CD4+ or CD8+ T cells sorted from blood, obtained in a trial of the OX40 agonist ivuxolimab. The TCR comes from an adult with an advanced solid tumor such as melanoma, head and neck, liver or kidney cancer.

The DNA for the CDR3 is TGTGCCATCAGTTCCTGTGCCTGTATACAAAGTCGGGCCAACGTCCTGACTTTC. This gives the protein CAISSCACIQSRANVLTF. The chain recombines TRBV10-3 with TRBJ2-6; D remains unclear. Trimming shortened V by 5 bases and J by 5 bases, and 22 bases separated the two germline ends. The CDR3 spans 18 residues. Germline lookup yields CDR1 ENHRY and CDR2 SYGVKD.